The entry that follows covers one T cell receptor beta chain sequence. This clone was observed a single time. Its target antigen remains unknown. The sample holds no much larger clone one base away, and base qualities are not on file. Collaborating institutions collected whole blood in K2EDTA tubes following their own protocols. For TCRbeta analysis, collaborator samples were shipped as frozen whole blood, as isolated PBMCs, or as DNA extracted from either sample type. The data were taken from a study of blood T cell repertoires in COVID-19 (dated by TCRdb to about 2020). Describing the broader study: Samples covering the acute and convalescent phases of COVID-19 were provided by collaborators in the United States, Italy and Spain. The prospective study material was composed of cDNA or gDNA derived from T cells, B-cell-depleted T cells, or PBMCs. Subjects who had been exposed to COVID-19, were actively infected with it, or had recovered from it provided the deeply sampled blood TCRbeta repertoires that made up the dataset. The repertoires were released in a freely available public database meant as a resource for research on the immune response to SARS-CoV-2. The samples were drawn from the first 160 participants of the ongoing ImmuneRACE study and from about 1,200 subjects provided by 6 global collaborators. Nearly every sample came with metadata listing a de-identified subject ID, COVID-19 status, age in years and sex. Where HLA class I and class II types were available, the types were taken from metadata supplied by the sample provider, not from assay-based typing.

CDR1 and CDR2, per the germline V gene, are SGHNT and YENEEA. V is shortened by 2 bases, J by 7 bases, and the region joining them spans 14 bases. The CDR3 has 15 amino acids, counting the end cysteine and phenylalanine. The CDR3 DNA has 45 bases and is translated from base 1. TCRbeta CDR3 regions were amplified from genomic DNA using the immunoSEQ Assay, a bias-controlled multiplex PCR. Regarding the original processing steps: The number of nucleated cells in each sample was estimated from the amplification of reference gene primers within the assay. Sequence reads were collapsed and filtered to measure the absolute abundance of every unique TCRbeta CDR3 rearrangement. For each sample, productive Simpson clonality was calculated as the square root of Simpson's diversity index over productive rearrangements. Imported from immuneACCESS, the table was reduced by TCRdb to in-frame sequences with V and J called. These copies leave out some clones; in studies compared against another copy, an unresolved V gene accounts for under half, and the cause of the remainder is not known. Clone size and the V and J calls come from that table; the DNA yielded D and trimming. This sample gives some 340,000 clones in total; around 80% of them show up just once. Of the sample, roughly 3% falls within the top ten clones.

Overall results and qualifications from the work: The amount of clinical and demographic metadata varied by source and participant and was provided uncurated.

The sequenced sample was peripheral blood. This receptor chain uses TRBV11-3 and TRBJ1-4; TRBD1 is perhaps the D gene, given 5 matching bases. The source is a man aged 25-45 years with active or convalescent COVID-19. CDR3 loop: CASSLSQGGFEKLFF. The nucleotide sequence is TGTGCCAGCAGCTTATCCCAGGGAGGGTTTGAAAAACTGTTTTTT.